The TCR beta chain under discussion was sequenced for a study of T cells in Graves' hyperthyroidism and ophthalmopathy. The source material, RNA transcripts, was used to amplify TCR beta CDR3 regions. HTBI primers were employed in a first-round RT-PCR of the TCR CDR3. TCRdb analysed the multiplex PCR reads with MiXCR anew, one entry per CDR3 protein. The data hold 700,000 or so distinct CDR3 sequences, with about 16% observed a single time. CDR1 and CDR2 from the germline V gene are WNHNN and SYGVQD (reference sequence). The ends lost 2 bases at V and 6 bases at J; junction bases unmatched: 4. The CDR3 sequence is 13 residues long.

The sequenced material came from blood. This sequence was found in a young man with Graves' hyperthyroidism. V gene TRBV10-1 combines with J gene TRBJ2-7; 7 positions agree with TRBD2. The CDR3 nucleotides read TGCGCCAGCAGTGAGCCGACTAGCCCCGAGCAGTACTTC. Encoded protein: CASSEPTSPEQYF.